The 28 T cell receptor beta chains below all came from one sample that was sequenced in a study of cytomegalovirus exposure and HLA in healthy donors. The table came from immunoSEQ multiplex PCR; TCRdb's copy has only in-frame clones and leaves some out. The profile shows some 330,000 clones, 70% to 90% of them singletons. Sequencing input: PBMCs. The receptors were gathered from a woman between 18 and 29 years old in good health and CMV-seronegative.

The V call is TRBV6-4, the J call TRBJ2-3, with TRBD2 matching 7 bases. Germline trimming cut 0 bases from V and 10 bases from J; bases unmatched to any gene: 10. CDR1 is MRHNA and CDR2 is SNTAGT in the germline V gene. CDR3 length: 15 amino acids. The CDR3 nucleotides are TGTGCCAGCAGTGACTCCGCCGGGACTACCTCGCCGCAGTATTTT. Protein sequence: CASSDSAGTTSPQYF.

The chain has TRBV7-9 and TRBJ2-2; TRBD1 matches at 12 bases. With 3 bases clipped from V and 7 bases from J, the junction kept 9 bases outside the gene matches. Germline CDR1 SEHNR, CDR2 FQNEAQ (reference sequence). The length of the CDR3 is 17 residues. This CDR3 is CASSFGTGGSLYGELFF. The CDR3 DNA reads TGTGCCAGCAGCTTCGGGACAGGGGGCTCCCTTTACGGGGAGCTGTTTTTT.

This chain joins TRBV11-1 and TRBJ2-7; TRBD2 agrees at 9 bases. Germline V gene lookup returns CDR1 SGHAT and CDR2 FQDESV (reference sequence). Trimming removed 0 bases from V and 1 base from J; junction bases left unmatched: 4. The CDR3 is made up of 16 amino acids. The DNA of the CDR3 is TGTGCCAGCAGCTTAGCGGGGACTAGCAGATCCTACGAGCAGTACTTC. Amino acid sequence: CASSLAGTSRSYEQYF.

The chain joins TRBV18 to TRBJ2-5, with 8 bases lining up with TRBD2. J gave up 4 bases and V 6 bases, and 7 bases lay outside the gene matches. The CDR3 is made up of 14 amino acids. Germline CDR1 reads KGHSH; CDR2 reads LQKENI. As DNA, the CDR3 is TGTGCCAGCTCTCAGACTAGCGCACCAGAGACCCAGTACTTC. Amino acid sequence: CASSQTSAPETQYF. Based on the CDR3 plus reference TRBV18 and TRBJ2-5, the full variable domain is NAGVMQNPRHLVRRRGQEARLRCSPMKGHSHVYWYRQLPEEGLKFMVYLQKENIIDESGMPKERFSAEFPKEGPSILRIQQVVRGDSAAYFCASSQTSAPETQYFGPGTRLLVL.

This chain joins TRBV11-2 and TRBJ2-7; D may be TRBD2 (6 bases). The CDR3 extends over 17 amino acids. V lost 0 bases to trimming and J lost 2 bases, with 17 bases between them. The germline CDR1 and CDR2 sequences are SGHAT and FQNNGV. In DNA, the CDR3 is TGTGCCAGCAGCTTAGATCTGGGAGGACTAAGGGCCTACGAGCAGTACTTC. This gives the protein CASSLDLGGLRAYEQYF.

The rearrangement uses TRBV19 and TRBJ2-2; maybe TRBD2 (5 bases). V dropped 1 base and J dropped 7 bases, with 7 bases sitting between them. The CDR3 totals 13 residues. CDR1 and CDR2 (germline): LNHDA, SQIVND (reference sequence). This CDR3 reads CASSIVRGGELFF. CDR3 in DNA: TGTGCCAGTAGTATAGTTCGGGGCGGGGAGCTGTTTTTT.

This clone was seen a single time. The chain has TRBV6-5 and TRBJ2-1; tentative D call: TRBD2 (5 bases). Germline values: CDR1 MNHEY, CDR2 SVGAGI. The V end lost 6 bases, the J end lost 8 bases, and 11 bases lay between the germline ends. The CDR3 is made up of 12 amino acids. The CDR3 DNA is TGTGCCAGCAGGGGGAGTAGCGATGAGCAGTTCTTC. Protein sequence: CASRGSSDEQFF.

The chain recombines TRBV18 with TRBJ2-7; TRBD2 matches 8 bases. This CDR3 has 16 residues. V lost 6 bases, J lost 0 bases, and 10 bases stayed unmatched. Germline values: CDR1 KGHSH, CDR2 LQKENI. CDR3 residues: CASSQKRGTTSYEQYF. The DNA of the CDR3 is TGTGCCAGCTCCCAAAAGCGGGGGACCACCTCCTACGAGCAGTACTTC.

This chain uses TRBV9 with TRBJ2-7; 8 nucleotides line up with TRBD2. The CDR3 loop spans 15 amino acids. CDR1 SGDLS and CDR2 YYNGEE come from the germline V gene. With 0 bases clipped from V and 5 bases from J, the junction kept 7 bases outside the gene matches. CDR3 protein: CASSVGGTRVHEQYF. The CDR3 nucleotides read TGTGCCAGCAGCGTAGGTGGGACTAGAGTCCACGAGCAGTACTTC. Based on the CDR3 plus reference TRBV9 and TRBJ2-7, the full variable domain is DSGVTQTPKHLITATGQRVTLRCSPRSGDLSVYWYQQSLDQGLQFLIQYYNGEERAKGNILERFSAQQFPDLHSELNLSSLELGDSALYFCASSVGGTRVHEQYFGPGTRLTVT.

This clone has more than one count but fewer than ten. This sequence joins TRBV27 and TRBJ1-2; D is uncertain. Trimming took off 5 bases at V and 4 bases at J, with 26 bases between the two ends. The germline CDR1 and CDR2 sequences are MNHEY and SMNVEV (reference sequence). The CDR3 consists of 18 residues. CDR3 amino acids: CASSTWELGGPGIYGYTF. The CDR3 nucleotides are TGTGCCAGCAGTACCTGGGAATTGGGAGGGCCCGGGATCTATGGCTACACCTTC.

The J gene is TRBJ2-6, the V gene TRBV4-3; 10 bases match TRBD2. The V and J ends lost 2 bases and 4 bases, in that order; junction bases with no gene match: 5. Germline V gene sequence: CDR1 LGHNA, CDR2 YSLEER. CDR3 length: 17 amino acids. The DNA for the CDR3 is TGCGCCAGCAGCCAACTAGCGGGAGATACCGGGGCCAACGTCCTGACTTTC. Translated: CASSQLAGDTGANVLTF.

The chain's CDR3 is CASVTPGSTDTQYF. The CDR3 DNA sequence: TGTGCTAGTGTCACCCCAGGGAGCACAGATACGCAGTATTTT. The rearrangement joins TRBV12-5 to TRBJ2-3, with D tentatively TRBD1 (5 bases). V gave up 7 bases and J gave up 0 bases, with 11 bases separating them. The CDR3 extends over 14 amino acids. In germline, CDR1 is LGHNT, CDR2 FRNRAP.

The gene calls are TRBV15 and TRBJ2-7, with D uncertain. The germline CDR1 and CDR2 sequences are LNHNV and YYDKDF (reference sequence). V lost 0 bases and J 0 bases, leaving 9 bases between the germline ends. CDR3 length equals 15 residues. CDR3 in amino acids: CATSRDLSLSYEQYF. CDR3 nucleotides: TGTGCCACCAGCAGAGATCTTAGCCTCTCCTACGAGCAGTACTTC.

The chain employs TRBV10-1 and TRBJ2-7; 9 positions match TRBD1. Germline V CDR1 and CDR2: WNHNN, SYGVQD (reference sequence). V dropped 2 bases and J dropped 3; count of bases not matched to a gene: 5. The CDR3 runs 15 residues. The CDR3 bases are TGCGCCAGCAGTGAGGCCGGGGACAGGGTCTACGAGCAGTACTTC. It translates to CASSEAGDRVYEQYF.

The chain uses TRBV7-6 and TRBJ1-1; TRBD1 aligns across 9 bases. Germline-derived CDR1 and CDR2 are SGHVS and FNYEAQ. J was trimmed by 0 bases and V by 4 bases; bases with no gene match: 12. The CDR3 consists of 18 residues. The CDR3: CASSYLLQGAPMNTEAFF. The CDR3 DNA follows: TGTGCCAGCAGCTACCTCTTACAGGGGGCCCCGATGAACACTGAAGCTTTCTTT.

The chain is built from TRBV29-1 and TRBJ1-2; D gene unclear. Trimming cost V 2 bases and J 5 bases, with 12 bases left between them. The CDR3 consists of 13 residues. Germline V gene sequence: CDR1 SQVTM, CDR2 ANQGSEA. The CDR3 spells CSVERQAGYGYTF. DNA of the CDR3: TGCAGCGTTGAACGGCAGGCGGGTTATGGCTACACCTTC.

V gene TRBV2 combines with J gene TRBJ1-1; D is unclear. Trimming removed 3 bases from V and 1 base from J, with 12 bases in between. CDR3 length: 15 residues. CDR1 SNHLY and CDR2 FYNNEI come from the germline V gene. The CDR3 region is CASSEYSLTNTEAFF. CDR3 nucleotide sequence: TGTGCCAGCAGTGAGTACAGCCTCACGAACACTGAAGCTTTCTTT.

The CDR3 DNA follows: TGTGCCAGCAGCCAAGATCATCCCACGGGAAAACTGTTTTTT. This gives the protein CASSQDHPTGKLFF. This rearrangement joins TRBV14 to TRBJ1-4; D ambiguous. The CDR3 extends over 14 amino acids. In germline, CDR1 is SGHDN, CDR2 FVKESK. V lost 0 bases, J lost 10 bases, and 12 bases lay in between. The full variable domain, with the rest looked up from reference TRBV14 and TRBJ1-4, is EAGVTQFPSHSVIEKGQTVTLRCDPISGHDNLYWYRRVMGKEIKFLLHFVKESKQDESGMPNNRFLAERTGGTYSTLKVQPAELEDSGVYFCASSQDHPTGKLFFGSGTQLSVL.

There are many counts of this clone. The rearrangement joins TRBV10-3 to TRBJ2-7; TRBD2 matches at 8 bases. The CDR3 length is 12 residues. From germline, CDR1 is ENHRY and CDR2 SYGVKD. Trimming took 11 bases from V and 0 from J; bases not matched to a gene: 3. CDR3 sequence: CAATSVSYEQYF. The CDR3 DNA sequence: TGTGCCGCGACTAGCGTCTCCTACGAGCAGTACTTC.

The chain combines TRBV5-5 with TRBJ2-3; D is possibly TRBD1 (5 bases). The CDR3 has 15 amino acids. From germline, CDR1 is SGHKS and CDR2 YYEKEE (reference sequence). V lost 4 bases and J lost 1, with 13 bases in between. CDR3 loop: CASSLQGLGTDTQYF. The CDR3, as DNA: TGTGCCAGCAGCCTTCAGGGCTTGGGCACAGATACGCAGTATTTT.

This chain links TRBV21-1 with TRBJ1-5; the D call in the table, TRBD1, was not verified against the DNA. TRBV21-1 is shown as a pseudogene. CDR3 length: 14 residues. The CDR3 reads CATEKGQGNQPQHF. DNA of the CDR3: TGTGCCACCGAGAAGGGGCAGGGCAATCAGCCCCAGCATTTT.

The chain carries TRBV28 and TRBJ1-5; TRBD1 aligns across 8 bases. Germline V CDR1 and CDR2: MDHEN, SYDVKM. V lost 5 bases and J lost 6; bases outside the gene matches: 9. The CDR3 length is 15 residues. As DNA, the CDR3 is TGTGCCAGCAGTATACCAACAGGGGGAACTCAGCCCCAGCATTTT. Encoded protein: CASSIPTGGTQPQHF.

This chain links TRBV10-3 with TRBJ2-7; the match to TRBD2 covers 13 bases. CDR1 ENHRY and CDR2 SYGVKD come from the germline V gene. V was clipped by 7 bases and J by 2 bases; unmatched bases: 8. This CDR3 region has 16 residues. In DNA form, the CDR3 reads TGTGCCATCAAGGGGACTAGCGGGACGGACGCCTACGAGCAGTACTTC. Translation gives CAIKGTSGTDAYEQYF.

The chain couples TRBV27 to TRBJ2-7; 8 positions match TRBD1. Trimming at V came to 0 bases and at J to 3 bases, leaving 4 bases not matched to a gene. CDR1 and CDR2 from the germline V gene are MNHEY and SMNVEV (reference sequence). This CDR3 has 15 amino acids. CDR3 bases: TGTGCCAGCAGTTTATCGTTTACAGGGGGCTACGAGCAGTACTTC. Encoded protein: CASSLSFTGGYEQYF.

This rearrangement joins TRBV10-3 to TRBJ2-3; 12 nucleotides line up with TRBD2. There are 15 residues in the CDR3. V lost 9 bases, J lost 3 bases, and 7 bases stayed unmatched. The germline V gene encodes CDR1 ENHRY and CDR2 SYGVKD. The CDR3 protein is CAMGSSGRATDTQYF. CDR3 sequence (DNA): TGTGCCATGGGCTCTAGCGGGAGGGCGACAGATACGCAGTATTTT.

Turning to this clone: Additional DNA sequences in this sample encode the identical CDR3. The rearrangement links TRBV9 to TRBJ1-1, with unresolved D. Germline CDR1 is SGDLS and CDR2 is YYNGEE. The CDR3 runs 14 residues. Deletions cut 4 bases from V and 1 base from J, with 11 bases between. The CDR3 region is CASSPSTGNTEAFF. The CDR3 DNA follows: TGTGCCAGCAGCCCTTCGACGGGGAACACTGAAGCTTTCTTT.

This clone was counted a single time. The chain joins TRBV27 to TRBJ1-2; TRBD1 matches 8 bases. Germline V lookup: CDR1 MNHEY, CDR2 SMNVEV (reference sequence). V was clipped by 3 bases and J by 8 bases; unmatched bases: 2. The CDR3 is 12 amino acids. The CDR3 DNA sequence: TGTGCCAGCAGTTTCACAGGGGGAGGCTACACCTTC. This codes for CASSFTGGGYTF.

The gene calls are TRBV2 and TRBJ1-5, with TRBD1 as a possible D gene (6 bases). The germline V gene encodes CDR1 SNHLY and CDR2 FYNNEI. The V end lost 6 bases, the J end lost 5 bases, and 14 bases lay between the germline ends. The CDR3 is 14 residues long. The CDR3: CASRPGQKYQPQHF. CDR3 coding DNA: TGTGCCAGCAGGCCAGGACAGAAGTATCAGCCCCAGCATTTT.